This TCR beta chain originates from a study of blood T cell repertoires in COVID-19. Data came from immunoSEQ multiplex PCR; TCRdb stores just in-frame clones and leaves some out. The sample includes more than 250,000 clones, 70% to 90% seen only once; the top ten take 2.2%. This CDR3 is built from 16 residues. V dropped 1 base and J dropped 5; count of bases not matched to a gene: 7. Germline CDR1 and CDR2: SGHRS and YFSETQ. Sequenced: PBMCs or T cells enriched from blood (not recorded which). This clonotype was obtained from a man in his thirties or forties who had recovered from COVID-19. The chain has TRBV5-1 and TRBJ2-2, with 8 positions matching TRBD2. CDR3 region: CASSLNGGAVTGELFF. CDR3 bases: TGCGCCAGCAGCTTGAACGGGGGGGCCGTAACCGGGGAGCTGTTTTTT. The full variable domain, completed using reference TRBV5-1 and TRBJ2-2, is KAGVTQTPRYLIKTRGQQVTLSCSPISGHRSVSWYQQTPGQGLQFLFEYFSETQRNKGNFPGRFSGRQFSNSRSEMNVSTLELGDSALYLCASSLNGGAVTGELFFGEGSRLTVL.